The entry below describes one T cell receptor beta chain. Profiling relied on immunoSEQ multiplex PCR, and the TCRdb table lists in-frame clones only, not all of them. The data hold around 170,000 clones, with roughly 80% observed a single time. The length of the CDR3 is 14 residues. The V segment lost 6 bases and the J segment 3 bases; nucleotides outside the gene matches: 10. The germline CDR1 and CDR2 sequences are GTSNPN and SVGIG (reference sequence). The data were taken from a study of blood T cell repertoires in COVID-19. This TCR derives from a woman in her seventies with COVID-19, enrolled during active disease. The material sequenced was peripheral blood. The rearrangement links TRBV30 to TRBJ1-2, with 7 bases matching TRBD1. The CDR3 is CACPEGAGDYGYTF. The CDR3 bases are TGTGCCTGTCCCGAGGGGGCTGGTGACTATGGCTACACCTTC.